Listed below are T cell receptor beta chains from one sample, sequenced in a study of blood T cell repertoires in COVID-19. The repertoire was sequenced with immunoSEQ multiplex PCR; TCRdb's copy has only in-frame clones and lacks some. Altogether roughly 380,000 clones are present, less than 90% being singletons, with the ten largest covering approximately 3.1%. The sequenced material came from PBMCs or T cells enriched from blood (not recorded which). These receptors came from a woman younger than 45 who had recovered from COVID-19. Each CDR3 is given with its conserved first and last residue. Each record gives: J gene, D gene, V gene, CDR3 protein. The D gene is left open where the match is weak.

TRBJ2-1 | TRBD2 | TRBV3-1/TRBV3-2 | CASSHSGGTYNEQFF
TRBJ1-2 | - | TRBV3-1/TRBV3-2 | CASSQDSGTGYTF
TRBJ2-5 | - | TRBV7-2 | CASSFGGGVETQYF
TRBJ2-1 | TRBD1 | TRBV25-1 | CASSLIDRDYNEQFF
TRBJ2-1 | - | TRBV5-1 | CASSYGQNNEQFF
TRBJ1-1 | TRBD1 | TRBV28 | CASSLLGTGGTEAFF
TRBJ2-5 | - | TRBV27 | CASSFRGFIKETQYF
TRBJ1-6 | - | TRBV10-3 | CAIRDRDNSPLHF
TRBJ2-3 | - | TRBV5-1 | CASSFSFTSTDTQYF
TRBJ1-5 | TRBD1 | TRBV10-3 | CAVPDRGNQPQHF
TRBJ2-3 | TRBD2 | TRBV28 | CASIRGGTTDTQYF
TRBJ1-6 | TRBD1 | TRBV28 | CASSPRDRNSPLHF
TRBJ1-1 | - | TRBV11-3 | CASSSHEMEGRLRTEAFF
TRBJ1-2 | TRBD1 | TRBV27 | CASSTAAQGMGGYTF
TRBJ1-1 | TRBD1 | TRBV2 | CASSEDRGTEAFF
TRBJ2-7 | TRBD1 | TRBV28 | CATSGAQGETLYEQYF